This TCR beta chain stems from a study of shared clonotypes between healthy human individuals. Study as a whole: Per donor, CD8 memory used one plate, CD8 naive used two, CD4 memory used three and CD4 naive used three. Whole-study findings and limits: Compared with clonotypes that all four donors shared, non-shared clonotypes had lower generation probabilities.

Looked up from germline, CDR1 is MDHEN and CDR2 is SYDVKM. The CDR3 runs to 14 residues. The germline V and J ends were trimmed by 6 bases and 4 bases, with 13 bases remaining between them. Splitting of each subset's genomic DNA was done evenly across several immunoSEQ plates. Method: immunoSEQ multiplex PCR; TCRdb's copy keeps in-frame clones and lacks some. This sample has 2.3 million or so clones, with over 90% found just once. Nashville, Tennessee was home to all donors, who were Caucasian adults. As to this clone: Its antigen is currently unknown.

The chain employs TRBV28 and TRBJ1-3, with unresolved D. The sequence derives from a young man in good health. Some clones in this sample may be carry-over from other donors' samples. The sequenced material came from naive CD4+ T cells from PBMCs. Specified subset: CD45RA+ positively selected. The CDR3 here is CASSPGEVGNTIYF. The CDR3 nucleotides read TGTGCCAGCAGCCCTGGGGAGGTCGGAAACACCATATATTTT.